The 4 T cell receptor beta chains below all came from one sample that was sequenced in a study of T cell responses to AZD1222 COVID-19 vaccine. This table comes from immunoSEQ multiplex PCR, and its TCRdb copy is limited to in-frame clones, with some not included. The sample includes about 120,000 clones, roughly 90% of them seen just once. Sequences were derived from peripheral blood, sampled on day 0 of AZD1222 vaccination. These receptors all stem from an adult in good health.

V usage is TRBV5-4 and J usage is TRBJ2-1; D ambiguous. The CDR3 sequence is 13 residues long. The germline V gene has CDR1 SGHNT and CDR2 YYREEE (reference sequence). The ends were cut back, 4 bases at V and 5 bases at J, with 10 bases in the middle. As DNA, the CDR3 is TGTGCCAGCAGCCCTGGAGATGACAATGAGCAGTTCTTC. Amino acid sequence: CASSPGDDNEQFF.

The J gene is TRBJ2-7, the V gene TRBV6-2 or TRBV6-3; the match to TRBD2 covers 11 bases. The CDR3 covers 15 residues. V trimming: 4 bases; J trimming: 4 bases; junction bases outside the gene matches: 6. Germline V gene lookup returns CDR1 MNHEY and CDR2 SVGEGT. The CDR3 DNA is TGTGCCAGCAGTTTCTTAGCGGGAGGGTCGTACGAGCAGTACTTC. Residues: CASSFLAGGSYEQYF.

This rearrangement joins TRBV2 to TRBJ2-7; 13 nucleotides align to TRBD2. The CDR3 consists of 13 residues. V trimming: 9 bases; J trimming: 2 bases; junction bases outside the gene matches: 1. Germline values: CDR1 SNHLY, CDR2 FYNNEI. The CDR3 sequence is CARGTSGAYEQYF. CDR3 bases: TGTGCCAGAGGGACTAGCGGGGCCTACGAGCAGTACTTC. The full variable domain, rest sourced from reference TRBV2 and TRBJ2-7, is EPEVTQTPSHQVTQMGQEVILRCVPISNHLYFYWYRQILGQKVEFLVSFYNNEISEKSEIFDDQFSVERPDGSNFTLKIRSTKLEDSAMYFCARGTSGAYEQYFGPGTRLTVT.

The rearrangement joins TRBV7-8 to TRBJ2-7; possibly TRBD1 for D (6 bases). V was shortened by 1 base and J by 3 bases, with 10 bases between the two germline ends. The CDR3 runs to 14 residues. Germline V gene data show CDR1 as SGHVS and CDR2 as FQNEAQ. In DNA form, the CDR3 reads TGTGCCAGCAGCTTAGGACAGGAAAACTACGAGCAGTACTTC. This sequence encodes CASSLGQENYEQYF.